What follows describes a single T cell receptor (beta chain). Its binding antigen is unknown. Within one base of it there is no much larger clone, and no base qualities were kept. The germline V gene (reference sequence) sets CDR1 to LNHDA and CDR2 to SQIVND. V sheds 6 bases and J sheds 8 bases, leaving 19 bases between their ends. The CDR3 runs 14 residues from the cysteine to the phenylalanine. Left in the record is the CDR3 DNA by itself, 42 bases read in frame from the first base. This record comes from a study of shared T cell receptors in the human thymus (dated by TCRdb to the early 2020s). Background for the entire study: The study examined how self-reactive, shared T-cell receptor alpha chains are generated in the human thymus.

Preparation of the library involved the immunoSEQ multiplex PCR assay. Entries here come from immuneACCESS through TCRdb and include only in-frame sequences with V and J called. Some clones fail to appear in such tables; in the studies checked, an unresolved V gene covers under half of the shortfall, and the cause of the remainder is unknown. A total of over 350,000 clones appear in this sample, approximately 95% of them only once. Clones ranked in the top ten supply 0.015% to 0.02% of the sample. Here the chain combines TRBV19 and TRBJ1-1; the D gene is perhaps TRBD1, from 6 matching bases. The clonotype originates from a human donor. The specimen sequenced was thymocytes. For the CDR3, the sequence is CASRTGGQAVEAFF. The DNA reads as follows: TGTGCCAGTAGAACGGGGGGGCAGGCAGTAGAAGCTTTCTTT.